There are a few counts of the clone carrying this TCR beta chain. This sample was taken from a study of blood T cell repertoires in COVID-19. Study-wide context: Acute-phase and convalescent COVID-19 samples originated in the United States, Italy and Spain. T cells, B-cell-depleted T cells, or PBMCs provided the cDNA or gDNA that served as material.

V was trimmed by 5 bases and J by 2 bases, leaving 10 bases between them. This CDR3 has 14 amino acids. Germline V lookup: CDR1 MNHEY, CDR2 SMNVEV (reference sequence). Per the study methods: Amplified reference gene primers provided the basis for estimating nucleated cell counts. Data came from immunoSEQ multiplex PCR; TCRdb stores just in-frame clones and leaves some out. Clonal size and the V and J genes are those of that table, whereas D and trimming came from the DNA. The sample includes some 35,000 clones, roughly 86% of them seen just once. The sequence was obtained from a man aged 80 or over with active or convalescent COVID-19. The chain combines TRBV27 with TRBJ1-5, with no clear D. Sequencing input: peripheral blood. CDR3 sequence: CASSLRLGNQPQHF. Written as DNA, the CDR3 is TGTGCCAGCAGTCTCAGGTTGGGCAATCAGCCCCAGCATTTT.